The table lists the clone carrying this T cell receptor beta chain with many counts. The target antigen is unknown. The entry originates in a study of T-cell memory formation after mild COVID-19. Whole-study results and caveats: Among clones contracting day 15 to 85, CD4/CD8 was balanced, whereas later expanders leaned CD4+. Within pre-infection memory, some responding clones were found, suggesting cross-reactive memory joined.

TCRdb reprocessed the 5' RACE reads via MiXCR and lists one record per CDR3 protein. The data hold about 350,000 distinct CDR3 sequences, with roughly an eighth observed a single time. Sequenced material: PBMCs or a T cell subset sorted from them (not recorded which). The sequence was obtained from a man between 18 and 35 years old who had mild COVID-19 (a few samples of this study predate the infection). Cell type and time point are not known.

The DNA of the CDR3 is TGTGCCAGCAGTTTAATGGATCGCAATCAGCCCCAGCATTTT. Its translation is CASSLMDRNQPQHF. This chain connects TRBV12-3 or TRBV12-4 to TRBJ1-5, with no clear D. CDR3 length: 14 amino acids. V was clipped by 2 bases and J by 2 bases, with 7 bases between them.